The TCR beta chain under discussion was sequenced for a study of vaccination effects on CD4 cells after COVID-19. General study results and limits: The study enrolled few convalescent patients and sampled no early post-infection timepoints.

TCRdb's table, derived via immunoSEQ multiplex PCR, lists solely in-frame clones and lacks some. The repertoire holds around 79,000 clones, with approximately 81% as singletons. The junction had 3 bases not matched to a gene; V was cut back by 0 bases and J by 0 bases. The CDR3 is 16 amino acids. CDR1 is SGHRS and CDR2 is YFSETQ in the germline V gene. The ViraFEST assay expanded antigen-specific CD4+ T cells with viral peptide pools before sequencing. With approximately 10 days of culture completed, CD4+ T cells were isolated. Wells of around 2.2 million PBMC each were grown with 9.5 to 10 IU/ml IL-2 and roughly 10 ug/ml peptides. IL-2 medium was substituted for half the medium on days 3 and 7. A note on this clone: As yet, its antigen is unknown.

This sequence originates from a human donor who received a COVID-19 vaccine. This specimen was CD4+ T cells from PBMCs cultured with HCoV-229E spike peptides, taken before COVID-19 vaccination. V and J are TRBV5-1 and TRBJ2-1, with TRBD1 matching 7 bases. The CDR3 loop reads CASSLEGGSSYNEQFF. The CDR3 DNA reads TGCGCCAGCAGCTTGGAAGGGGGCAGCTCCTACAATGAGCAGTTCTTC.